The sequence of this T cell receptor (beta chain) was determined in a study of regulatory T cells in long-lasting Graves disease. The CDR3 runs to 14 residues. With V trimmed by 6 bases and J by 5 bases, 4 bases remained unmatched. The germline CDR1 and CDR2 sequences are LNHDA and SQIVND (reference sequence). Time point of the sample: newly diagnosed GD, antithyroid drugs for less than 3 months. The TCR library was made from RNA that had been extracted from PBMCs in TRIzol. Both iRepertoire HTBI primers and Arm-PCR of CDR3 regions were used to build the TCR beta libraries. MiXCR, run by TCRdb on the multiplex PCR reads, gives a single entry per CDR3 protein. The sample lists hundreds of thousands of distinct CDR3 sequences, roughly 13% seen once, with 8.5% to 10% in the top ten. Many counts were recorded for this clonotype. This same sample was also part of a study on T cells in Graves' hyperthyroidism and ophthalmopathy.

The sequencing used peripheral blood mononuclear cells (PBMCs), collected at new diagnosis, from a patient treated with antithyroid drugs. This clonotype originated in a man aged 30 to 39 with Graves disease. The chain recombines TRBV19 with TRBJ1-1, with 12 bases matching TRBD1. As DNA, the CDR3 is TGTGCCAGTAGCCGGGACAGGGGGCAAACTGAAGCTTTCTTT. Amino acid sequence: CASSRDRGQTEAFF. Full variable domain (missing parts from reference TRBV19 and TRBJ1-1): DGGITQSPKYLFRKEGQNVTLSCEQNLNHDAMYWYRQDPGQGLRLIYYSQIVNDFQKGDIAEGYSVSREKKESFPLTVTSAQKNPTAFYLCASSRDRGQTEAFFGQGTRLTVV.